This T cell receptor (beta chain) originates from a study of cytomegalovirus exposure and HLA in healthy donors. Per germline, CDR1 SGHRS and CDR2 YFSETQ. This CDR3 comprises 15 residues. The junction had 8 bases not matched to a gene; V was cut back by 3 bases and J by 6 bases. Use of 60 Vbeta and 13 Jbeta primers characterized the PCR. Measured with immunoSEQ multiplex PCR; TCRdb has only the in-frame clones, and not every one. The sample holds some 150,000 clones, about 75% seen once. The table lists this clone with a few counts. This chain joins TRBV5-1 and TRBJ2-1; TRBD2 aligns across 8 bases. This clonotype was sampled from a woman aged 25 to 39 in good health and CMV-seronegative. Specimen: PBMCs. CDR3 protein: CASSSTIAGPNEQFF. As DNA, the CDR3 is TGCGCCAGCAGCTCGACCATAGCGGGACCCAATGAGCAGTTCTTC.